Listed below are T cell receptor beta chains from one sample, sequenced in a study of cytomegalovirus exposure and HLA in healthy donors. Profiling relied on immunoSEQ multiplex PCR, and the TCRdb table lists in-frame clones only, not all of them. Counted here are roughly 120,000 clones, less than 80% occurring once; the ten biggest clones make up around 1.8%. The source material was PBMCs. These receptors were taken from a man aged 50 to 60 in good health and CMV-seronegative. Each CDR3 is given with its conserved first and last residue. Each record gives: CDR3 protein, CDR3 DNA, V gene, clone size, D gene, J gene. D genes are given only for firm matches. Expanded clones are given a class, and other clones once, few, many or no size at all.

CDR3: CASSEARGEYSNQPQHF; DNA: TGTGCCAGCAGTGAAGCGCGGGGGGAGTATAGCAATCAGCCCCAGCATTTT; V: TRBV6-1; size: NA; D: NA; J: TRBJ1-5
CDR3: CASSLAGLEGETQYF; DNA: TGTGCCAGCAGCTTAGCGGGACTAGAAGGGGAGACCCAGTACTTC; V: TRBV5-4; size: few; D: TRBD2; J: TRBJ2-5
CDR3: CASSSPGGLNTGELFF; DNA: TGTGCCAGCAGCTCTCCAGGGGGCCTGAACACCGGGGAGCTGTTTTTT; V: TRBV7-6; size: NA; D: TRBD1; J: TRBJ2-2
CDR3: CASSRTGANTEAFF; DNA: TGTGCCAGCTCCCGGACAGGGGCGAACACTGAAGCTTTCTTT; V: TRBV18; size: NA; D: TRBD1; J: TRBJ1-1
CDR3: CASSPTGLNTGELFF; DNA: TGTGCCAGCAGCCCAACGGGACTTAACACCGGGGAGCTGTTTTTT; V: TRBV7-7; size: NA; D: NA; J: TRBJ2-2
CDR3: CATSPGTSGTYEQYF; DNA: TGTGCCACCAGCCCCGGGACTAGCGGGACCTACGAGCAGTACTTC; V: TRBV15; size: few; D: TRBD2; J: TRBJ2-7
CDR3: CASSLRQGGQETQYF; DNA: TGTGCCAGCAGCTTGCGGCAGGGGGGTCAAGAGACCCAGTACTTC; V: TRBV5-4; size: NA; D: NA; J: TRBJ2-5
CDR3: CASSWEYQETQYF; DNA: TGTGCCAGCAGTTGGGAGTACCAAGAGACCCAGTACTTC; V: TRBV6-1; size: NA; D: NA; J: TRBJ2-5
CDR3: CASSFGGSGTEAFF; DNA: TGTGCCAGCAGCTTCGGGGGGTCTGGCACTGAAGCTTTCTTT; V: TRBV11-3; size: NA; D: NA; J: TRBJ1-1
CDR3: CASSLATTAPYGYTF; DNA: TGTGCCAGCAGCTTAGCCACGACAGCCCCCTATGGCTACACCTTC; V: TRBV7-2; size: NA; D: NA; J: TRBJ1-2
CDR3: CASSELSSGANVLTF; DNA: TGTGCCAGCAGTGAACTGAGCTCTGGGGCCAACGTCCTGACTTTC; V: TRBV2; size: NA; D: NA; J: TRBJ2-6
CDR3: CASSPFPGGQETQYF; DNA: TGCGCCAGCAGCCCGTTTCCGGGGGGGCAAGAGACCCAGTACTTC; V: TRBV5-1; size: NA; D: TRBD2; J: TRBJ2-5
CDR3: CSVRKAGDPWEKLFF; DNA: TGCAGCGTTCGTAAGGCAGGGGACCCTTGGGAAAAACTGTTTTTT; V: TRBV29-1; size: few; D: NA; J: TRBJ1-4
CDR3: CASSGGTANTEAFF; DNA: TGCGCCAGCAGCGGGGGGACAGCGAACACTGAAGCTTTCTTT; V: TRBV5-1; size: NA; D: TRBD1; J: TRBJ1-1
CDR3: CASRGDSNSPLHF; DNA: TGTGCCAGCAGGGGGGACAGTAATTCACCCCTCCACTTT; V: TRBV2; size: few; D: TRBD1; J: TRBJ1-6
CDR3: CAISGVGTGELFF; DNA: TGTGCCATTAGCGGTGTTGGAACCGGGGAGCTGTTTTTT; V: TRBV2; size: once; D: NA; J: TRBJ2-2
CDR3: CASSLVETGANVLTF; DNA: TGTGCCAGCAGCTTGGTAGAGACTGGGGCCAACGTCCTGACTTTC; V: TRBV5-4; size: NA; D: NA; J: TRBJ2-6
CDR3: CASSQTGLGLSAFF; DNA: TGCGCCAGCAGCCAAACAGGGCTTGGACTTAGTGCTTTCTTT; V: TRBV10-1; size: NA; D: NA; J: TRBJ1-1
CDR3: CASSRQPNNSPLHF; DNA: TGTGCCAGCAGTCGACAGCCCAATAATTCACCCCTCCACTTT; V: TRBV2; size: few; D: NA; J: TRBJ1-6
CDR3: CASNRRGQPMGVTF; DNA: TGTGCCAGCAACCGAAGGGGGCAGCCTATGGGGGTTACCTTC; V: TRBV5-6; size: NA; D: TRBD1; J: TRBJ1-2
CDR3: CASNLRQGANAGELFF; DNA: TGTGCCAGCAACTTACGACAGGGGGCTAATGCCGGGGAGCTGTTTTTT; V: TRBV5-8; size: NA; D: TRBD1; J: TRBJ2-2
CDR3: CASSPPGLAGEETQYF; DNA: TGTGCCAGCAGCCCTCCGGGGCTAGCGGGGGAAGAGACCCAGTACTTC; V: TRBV5-4; size: NA; D: TRBD2; J: TRBJ2-5
CDR3: CAWMYRGRNTEAFF; DNA: TGTGCCTGGATGTACAGGGGCCGGAACACTGAAGCTTTCTTT; V: TRBV30; size: NA; D: TRBD1; J: TRBJ1-1
CDR3: CASSGLRGCTDTQYF; DNA: TGCGCCAGCAGTGGCTTGCGGGGTTGCACAGATACGCAGTATTTT; V: TRBV10-1; size: NA; D: NA; J: TRBJ2-3
CDR3: CASSPSGGTTTQYF; DNA: TGCGCCAGCAGCCCCTCGGGTGGGACTACTACGCAGTATTTT; V: TRBV5-1; size: NA; D: TRBD2; J: TRBJ2-3
CDR3: CASKDRRSSYNEQFF; DNA: TGTGCCAGCAAGGACAGGAGGAGCTCCTACAATGAGCAGTTCTTC; V: TRBV2; size: few; D: TRBD1; J: TRBJ2-1
CDR3: CATLQADTQYF; DNA: TGTGCCACCCTTCAGGCTGATACGCAGTATTTT; V: TRBV18; size: NA; D: NA; J: TRBJ2-3
CDR3: CASSWGVTLSYEQYF; DNA: TGTGCCAGCAGCTGGGGCGTTACCCTCTCCTACGAGCAGTACTTC; V: TRBV5-5; size: NA; D: NA; J: TRBJ2-7
CDR3: CASSRRGSGGYTF; DNA: TGTGCCAGCAGTCGCAGGGGTTCGGGTGGCTACACCTTC; V: TRBV7-9; size: NA; D: NA; J: TRBJ1-2
CDR3: CASSEVGGLYTEAFF; DNA: TGTGCCAGCAGTGAAGTGGGAGGGTTGTACACTGAAGCTTTCTTT; V: TRBV6-1; size: NA; D: NA; J: TRBJ1-1
CDR3: CASSPLSEGQGSSYGYTF; DNA: TGTGCCAGCAGCCCTCTCTCGGAGGGCCAAGGATCTAGCTATGGCTACACCTTC; V: TRBV21-1; size: NA; D: NA; J: TRBJ1-2
CDR3: CASTGLQRGMYGYTF; DNA: TGTGCCAGCACCGGCCTACAGAGGGGGATGTATGGCTACACCTTC; V: TRBV6-6; size: NA; D: NA; J: TRBJ1-2
CDR3: CASSARRGETQYF; DNA: TGTGCCAGCAGCGCACGCCGGGGAGAGACCCAGTACTTC; V: TRBV9; size: few; D: NA; J: TRBJ2-5
CDR3: CASSLAGQGGETQYF; DNA: TGTGCCAGCAGCTTAGCGGGACAGGGAGGAGAGACCCAGTACTTC; V: TRBV7-2; size: once; D: TRBD1; J: TRBJ2-5
CDR3: CASSLGRDAEAFF; DNA: TGCGCCAGCAGCTTGGGGCGGGACGCTGAAGCTTTCTTT; V: TRBV5-1; size: NA; D: NA; J: TRBJ1-1
CDR3: CASGVGENNSPLHF; DNA: TGTGCCAGCGGAGTGGGAGAAAATAATTCACCCCTCCACTTT; V: TRBV10-3; size: NA; D: NA; J: TRBJ1-6
CDR3: CASSVEGAGQPQHF; DNA: TGTGCCAGCAGCGTAGAAGGCGCGGGACAGCCCCAGCATTTT; V: TRBV9; size: few; D: NA; J: TRBJ1-5
CDR3: CAWSVLREAGGENEQFF; DNA: TGTGCCTGGAGTGTACTCAGGGAAGCGGGGGGGGAAAATGAGCAGTTCTTC; V: TRBV30; size: few; D: TRBD2; J: TRBJ2-1
CDR3: CAGANPNTEAFF; DNA: TGTGCCGGAGCGAACCCGAACACTGAAGCTTTCTTT; V: TRBV6-5; size: NA; D: NA; J: TRBJ1-1
CDR3: CASSLEPPRGGGNEQFF; DNA: TGCGCCAGCAGCTTGGAGCCCCCTAGGGGGGGCGGGAATGAGCAGTTCTTC; V: TRBV5-1; size: few; D: NA; J: TRBJ2-1
CDR3: CASSGARDGNTGELFF; DNA: TGTGCCAGTAGTGGAGCCCGTGACGGAAACACCGGGGAGCTGTTTTTT; V: TRBV19; size: NA; D: NA; J: TRBJ2-2
CDR3: CASSQDIRYEQYF; DNA: TGCGCCAGCAGCCAAGATATCCGCTACGAGCAGTACTTC; V: TRBV4-3; size: NA; D: NA; J: TRBJ2-7
CDR3: CASSLHGAGDVGTQYF; DNA: TGTGCCAGCAGCTTGCATGGAGCAGGGGATGTAGGTACGCAGTATTTT; V: TRBV7-2; size: NA; D: NA; J: TRBJ2-3
CDR3: CASRAGLLQWTEAFF; DNA: TGTGCCAGCCGAGCAGGCCTCCTCCAGTGGACTGAAGCTTTCTTT; V: TRBV9; size: NA; D: NA; J: TRBJ1-1
CDR3: CASSIIRGDPNQPQHF; DNA: TGTGCCAGTAGTATTATCAGGGGGGACCCCAATCAGCCCCAGCATTTT; V: TRBV19; size: NA; D: TRBD1; J: TRBJ1-5
CDR3: CASSLTERGNTIYF; DNA: TGTGCCAGCAGCCTCACAGAGAGAGGGAACACCATATATTTT; V: TRBV28; size: NA; D: NA; J: TRBJ1-3
CDR3: CSGGQGGETQYF; DNA: TGCAGCGGAGGACAGGGCGGGGAGACCCAGTACTTC; V: TRBV29-1; size: few; D: TRBD1; J: TRBJ2-5
CDR3: CSASPSPLHF; DNA: TGCAGTGCTTCCCCATCACCCCTCCACTTT; V: TRBV20-1; size: NA; D: NA; J: TRBJ1-6
CDR3: CASSFSRGDETQYF; DNA: TGTGCCAGCAGCTTTAGCAGGGGTGATGAGACCCAGTACTTC; V: TRBV11-1; size: NA; D: NA; J: TRBJ2-5
CDR3: CASSLGEGYEQYF; DNA: TGTGCCAGCAGCTTAGGAGAGGGCTACGAGCAGTACTTC; V: TRBV11-2; size: once; D: NA; J: TRBJ2-7
CDR3: CASTKTGAYTEAFF; DNA: TGCGCCAGCACAAAGACAGGGGCGTACACTGAAGCTTTCTTT; V: TRBV5-1; size: NA; D: TRBD1; J: TRBJ1-1
CDR3: CASSFEETQYF; DNA: TGTGCCAGCAGCTTCGAGGAGACCCAGTACTTC; V: TRBV5-6; size: few; D: NA; J: TRBJ2-5
CDR3: CSSSLHGNYGYTF; DNA: TGTTCCAGCAGCTTACACGGGAACTATGGCTACACCTTC; V: TRBV7-9; size: once; D: NA; J: TRBJ1-2
CDR3: CASSSPGESHQPQHF; DNA: TGTGCCAGCAGTTCCCCCGGGGAGAGTCATCAGCCCCAGCATTTT; V: TRBV6-5; size: NA; D: NA; J: TRBJ1-5
CDR3: CASTSSLPEAFF; DNA: TGTGCCAGCACCTCGAGTTTACCTGAAGCTTTCTTT; V: TRBV6-6; size: NA; D: NA; J: TRBJ1-1
CDR3: CASSQDQDSISYNEQFF; DNA: TGTGCCAGCAGCCAAGATCAAGACTCGATTTCGTACAATGAGCAGTTCTTC; V: TRBV4-2; size: NA; D: NA; J: TRBJ2-1